A selection of T cell receptor beta chains follows, all from one sample in a study of blood T cell repertoires in COVID-19. Profiled with immunoSEQ multiplex PCR; TCRdb holds only in-frame clones, not every one. The table lists more than 70,000 clones, approximately 86% of them singletons. The sequenced sample consisted of peripheral blood. These receptor sequences come from an elderly woman with acute or convalescent COVID-19. The CDR3 runs from the conserved cysteine through the conserved F or W.

>TRBV9|TRBJ1-5
CASSVTGGSQPQHF
>TRBV4-1|TRBJ2-1
CASSQTGGYNEQFF
>TRBV7-2|TRBJ1-2
CASSSMDSLYGYTF
>TRBV24-1|TRBJ1-2
CATSDIYGYTF
>TRBV25-1|TRBJ2-1
CASSTGVEQFF
>TRBV3-1/TRBV3-2|TRBJ1-2
CASSQETARGGYTF
>TRBV6-6|TRBJ2-7
CASSTPVGGYEQYF
>TRBV3-1/TRBV3-2|TRBJ1-5
CASSQGQGPQHF
>TRBV15|TRBJ2-1
CATSSRQGGYNEQFF
>TRBV27|TRBJ1-1
CASSLSTGAEAFF
>TRBV10-1|TRBJ2-3
CASGLAGKSTDTQYF
>TRBV18|TRBJ1-1
CASSRRDRDTEAFF
>TRBV5-1|TRBJ2-3
CASSLAGDGTDTQYF